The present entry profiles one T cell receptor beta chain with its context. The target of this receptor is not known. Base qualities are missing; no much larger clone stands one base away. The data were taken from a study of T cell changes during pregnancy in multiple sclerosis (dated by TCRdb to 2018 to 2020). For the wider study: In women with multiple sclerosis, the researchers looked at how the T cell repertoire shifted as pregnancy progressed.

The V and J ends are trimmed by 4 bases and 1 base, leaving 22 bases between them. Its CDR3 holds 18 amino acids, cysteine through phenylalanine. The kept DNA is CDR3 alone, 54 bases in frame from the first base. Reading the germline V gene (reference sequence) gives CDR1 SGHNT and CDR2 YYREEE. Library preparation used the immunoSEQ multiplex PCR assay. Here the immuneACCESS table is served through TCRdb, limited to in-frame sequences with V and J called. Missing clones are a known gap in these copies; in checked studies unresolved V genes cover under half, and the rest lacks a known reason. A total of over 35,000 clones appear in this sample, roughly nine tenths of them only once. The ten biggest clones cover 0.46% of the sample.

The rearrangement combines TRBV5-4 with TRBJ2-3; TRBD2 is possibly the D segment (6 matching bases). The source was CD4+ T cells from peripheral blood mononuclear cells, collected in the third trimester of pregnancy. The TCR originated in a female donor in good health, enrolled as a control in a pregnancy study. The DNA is TGTGCCAGCAGCCCCTTGATGTTACTGAAGCGGGGCACAGATACGCAGTATTTT. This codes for CASSPLMLLKRGTDTQYF.